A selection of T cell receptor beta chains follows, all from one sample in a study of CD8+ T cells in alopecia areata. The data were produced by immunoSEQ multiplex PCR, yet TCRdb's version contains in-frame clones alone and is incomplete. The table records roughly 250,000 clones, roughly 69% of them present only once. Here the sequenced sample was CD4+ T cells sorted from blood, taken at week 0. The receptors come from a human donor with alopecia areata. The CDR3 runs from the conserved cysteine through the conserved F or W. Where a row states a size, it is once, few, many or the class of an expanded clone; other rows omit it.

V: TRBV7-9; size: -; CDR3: CASSFGGGSTDTQYF
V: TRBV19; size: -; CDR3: CASGPGQGYEQYF
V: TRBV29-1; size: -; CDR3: CSGLSSGNTIYF
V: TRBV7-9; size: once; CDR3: CASSLPLRLAGTVNEQFF
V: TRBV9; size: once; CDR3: CASSLTSGASTDTQYF
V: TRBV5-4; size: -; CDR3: CASSLSSGGNNEQFF
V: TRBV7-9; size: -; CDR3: CASSLARSTDTQYF
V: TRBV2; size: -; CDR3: CASSPWTARSSYNEQFF
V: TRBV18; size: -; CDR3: CASSPQGHEQYF
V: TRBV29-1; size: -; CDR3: CSIVTGTGGETQYF
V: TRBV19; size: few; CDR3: CATASSIGELFF
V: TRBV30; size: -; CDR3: CAWAGTGSQPQHF
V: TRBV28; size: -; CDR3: CASIPPSGLPHHGFF
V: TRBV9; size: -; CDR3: CASSVGGRGTGELFF
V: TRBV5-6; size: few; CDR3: CASSFWRGAREQYF
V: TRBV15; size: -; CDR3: CATSPPGSGGWYQPQHF
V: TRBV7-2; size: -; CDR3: CASSRTRDRNSPLHF
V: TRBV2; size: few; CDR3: CASSVVRARGKNTQYF
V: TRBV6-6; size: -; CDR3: CASSYSSGGSAYEQYF
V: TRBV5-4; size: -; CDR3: CASSLKNRQGANYGYTF
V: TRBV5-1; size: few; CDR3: CASSPDERLSYF